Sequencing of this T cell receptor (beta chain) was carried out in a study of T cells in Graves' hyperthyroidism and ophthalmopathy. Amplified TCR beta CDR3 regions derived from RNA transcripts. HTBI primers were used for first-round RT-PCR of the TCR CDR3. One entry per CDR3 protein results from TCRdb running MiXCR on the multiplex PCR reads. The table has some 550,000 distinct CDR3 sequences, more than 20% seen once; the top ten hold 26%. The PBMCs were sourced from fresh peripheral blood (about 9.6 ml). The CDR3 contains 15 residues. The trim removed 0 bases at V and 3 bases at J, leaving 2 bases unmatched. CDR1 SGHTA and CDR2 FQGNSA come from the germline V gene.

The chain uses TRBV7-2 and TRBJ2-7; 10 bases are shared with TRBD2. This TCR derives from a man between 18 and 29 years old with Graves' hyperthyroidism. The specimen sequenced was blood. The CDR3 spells CASSLALAGVYEQYF. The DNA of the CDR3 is TGTGCCAGCAGCTTAGCGCTAGCGGGAGTCTACGAGCAGTACTTC.